These T cell receptor beta chains were read from a single sample in a study of blood T cell repertoires in COVID-19. TCRdb's copy holds only in-frame clones and misses some; the assay was immunoSEQ multiplex PCR. The sample yields 150,000 to 200,000 clones, 75% to 90% seen once. The specimen was peripheral blood. The receptors were gathered from a woman in her 70s with COVID-19, enrolled during active disease. CDR3s include the opening cysteine and the closing phenylalanine or tryptophan. D genes are given only for firm matches. Size is stated for part of the rows, as once, few or many counts, or as a class when the clone is expanded.

d_call	v_call	clone_size	j_call	cdr3_aa	cdr3_nt
-	TRBV6-5	-	TRBJ2-7	CASRPGQNSFYEQYF	TGTGCCAGCAGACCTGGACAGAACTCATTCTACGAGCAGTACTTC
-	TRBV27	-	TRBJ1-2	CASSLTGSRYGYTF	TGTGCCAGCAGCCTAACAGGGAGCCGCTATGGCTACACCTTC
TRBD2	TRBV5-1	-	TRBJ2-2	CASSTAGVNTGELFF	TGCGCCAGCAGCACAGCGGGGGTGAACACCGGGGAGCTGTTTTTT
TRBD1	TRBV10-2	-	TRBJ2-3	CASKSGDRGLTDTQYF	TGCGCCAGCAAGAGTGGAGACAGGGGGCTCACAGATACGCAGTATTTT
-	TRBV28	-	TRBJ2-1	CASSLRGRYNEQFF	TGTGCCAGCAGTTTACGGGGGAGGTACAATGAGCAGTTCTTC
-	TRBV5-1	few	TRBJ2-1	CASSPDGNSYNEQFF	TGCGCCAGCAGCCCGGACGGGAACTCCTACAATGAGCAGTTCTTC
-	TRBV2	-	TRBJ2-5	CASRGGASRGETQYF	TGTGCCAGCAGAGGTGGGGCCTCGAGGGGGGAGACCCAGTACTTC
-	TRBV19	-	TRBJ2-3	CASSIGGRGTSTDTQYF	TGTGCCAGTAGTATAGGTGGTAGGGGAACTAGCACAGATACGCAGTATTTT
TRBD1	TRBV28	-	TRBJ1-3	CASSGPRGLTGTIYF	TGTGCCAGCAGTGGCCCCAGGGGGCTCACGGGCACCATATATTTT
TRBD2	TRBV5-1	-	TRBJ2-5	CASSLASGIETQYF	TGCGCCAGCAGCTTAGCTAGCGGGATCGAGACCCAGTACTTC
-	TRBV27	-	TRBJ2-3	CASRLRGVITAYTDTQYF	TGTGCCAGCAGACTCCGTGGAGTGATCACGGCCTACACAGATACGCAGTATTTT
-	TRBV5-4	-	TRBJ1-2	CASSQGGTHVGYTF	TGTGCCAGCAGCCAAGGCGGGACCCATGTCGGCTACACCTTC
-	TRBV15	-	TRBJ1-5	CATSRAPNQPQHF	TGTGCCACCAGCAGAGCCCCAAATCAGCCCCAGCATTTT
TRBD2	TRBV5-1	once	TRBJ2-3	CASSLVLADTDTQYF	TGCGCCAGCAGCTTGGTACTAGCGGACACAGATACGCAGTATTTT
-	TRBV18	-	TRBJ1-2	CAAHQGGNYGYTF	TGTGCAGCTCATCAGGGAGGCAACTATGGCTACACCTTC
-	TRBV30	-	TRBJ1-6	CAWSVGLLVSPLHF	TGTGCCTGGAGTGTAGGACTACTAGTGTCACCCCTCCACTTT
TRBD2	TRBV19	-	TRBJ2-1	CASSLAGGPYNEQFF	TGTGCCAGTAGTTTGGCGGGAGGGCCCTACAATGAGCAGTTCTTC
TRBD1	TRBV24-1	once	TRBJ2-1	CATSDPSGTGRNEQFF	TGTGCCACCAGTGACCCTTCCGGGACAGGGAGGAATGAGCAGTTCTTC
-	TRBV19	-	TRBJ1-1	CASSPGKSTEAFF	TGTGCCAGTAGTCCGGGGAAGAGCACTGAAGCTTTCTTT
-	TRBV2	once	TRBJ2-7	CASSLGGSYEQYF	TGTGCCAGCAGTCTAGGCGGATCCTACGAGCAGTACTTC
-	TRBV27	few	TRBJ1-4	CASRGGATNEKLFF	TGTGCCAGCAGGGGGGGGGCAACTAATGAAAAACTGTTTTTT
TRBD1	TRBV7-2	-	TRBJ2-7	CASSITGTGGSYEQYF	TGTGCCAGCAGCATTACCGGGACAGGGGGCTCCTACGAGCAGTACTTC
-	TRBV9	-	TRBJ2-1	CASSVEADLYNEQFF	TGTGCCAGCAGCGTAGAAGCGGATCTGTACAATGAGCAGTTCTTC
-	TRBV7-2	-	TRBJ2-1	CASSLVPLGTAYNEQFF	TGTGCCAGCAGCTTAGTCCCTTTAGGAACAGCCTACAATGAGCAGTTCTTC
TRBD2	TRBV27	-	TRBJ2-1	CASSSLALAGGPVEQFF	TGTGCCAGCAGTTCCCTCGCACTAGCGGGAGGGCCTGTTGAGCAGTTCTTC
TRBD2	TRBV5-4	-	TRBJ2-5	CASSLTGGPQETQYF	TGTGCCAGCAGCTTAACGGGAGGGCCGCAAGAGACCCAGTACTTC
-	TRBV7-2	-	TRBJ2-7	CASSFQGYEQYF	TGTGCCAGCAGCTTCCAGGGCTACGAGCAGTACTTC
TRBD1	TRBV14	once	TRBJ2-5	CASSPRQGELETQYF	TGTGCCAGCAGCCCGAGACAGGGGGAGTTGGAGACCCAGTACTTC
-	TRBV6-4	few	TRBJ2-7	CAGTAAEGRSYEQYF	TGTGCCGGAACGGCAGCGGAGGGACGCTCCTACGAGCAGTACTTC
TRBD1	TRBV2	-	TRBJ1-5	CASSTDRGGNQPQHF	TGTGCCAGCAGTACGGACAGGGGCGGCAATCAGCCCCAGCATTTT
-	TRBV24-1	-	TRBJ2-3	CATSQRGRIRTDTQYF	TGTGCCACCAGTCAGCGCGGCAGAATCCGCACAGATACGCAGTATTTT
-	TRBV7-2	-	TRBJ1-2	CASSLGQGGYGYTF	TGTGCCAGCAGCTTGGGGCAGGGTGGCTATGGCTACACCTTC
TRBD2	TRBV30	-	TRBJ2-1	CAWSEGTSGFYNEQFF	TGTGCCTGGAGCGAAGGGACTAGCGGGTTTTACAATGAGCAGTTCTTC
-	TRBV28	-	TRBJ2-6	CASSYGTRANVLTF	TGTGCCAGCAGTTACGGGACAAGGGCCAACGTCCTGACTTTC